The T cell receptor (beta chain) described here comes from a study of blood T cell repertoires in COVID-19. Background on the study: Acute and convalescent COVID-19 samples came from the United States, Italy and Spain. Sample material is recorded as cDNA or gDNA derived from T cells, B-cell-depleted T cells, or PBMCs.

As handled by the study authors: For nucleated cells, counts were estimated from reference gene primer amplification. Assay used: immunoSEQ multiplex PCR; TCRdb lists only in-frame clones, some missing. Clonal size and the V and J genes are those of that table, whereas D and trimming came from the DNA. The top ten clones hold just over 7% of a sample with 200,000 to 300,000 clones, around 90% of them seen once. The CDR3 has 12 amino acids. V was trimmed by 5 bases and J by 7 bases, leaving 9 bases between them. Germline values: CDR1 LNHDA, CDR2 SQIVND (reference sequence). The sequencing sample was made of peripheral blood. The genes are TRBV19 and TRBJ1-5; D is unresolved. The TCR originated in a man between 60 and 75 years old who had recovered from COVID-19. CDR3 sequence: CASSPGWQPQHF. The DNA of the CDR3 is TGTGCCAGTAGTCCCGGGTGGCAGCCCCAGCATTTT.